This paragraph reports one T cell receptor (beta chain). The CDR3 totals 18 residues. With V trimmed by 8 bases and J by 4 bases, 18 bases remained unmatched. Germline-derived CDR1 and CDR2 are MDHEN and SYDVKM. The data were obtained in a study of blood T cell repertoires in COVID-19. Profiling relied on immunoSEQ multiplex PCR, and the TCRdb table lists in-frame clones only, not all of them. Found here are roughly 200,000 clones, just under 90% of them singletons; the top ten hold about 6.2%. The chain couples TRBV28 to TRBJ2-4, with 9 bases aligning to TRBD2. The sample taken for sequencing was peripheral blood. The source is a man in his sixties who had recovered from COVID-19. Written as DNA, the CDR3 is TGTGCCAGCGGCTCGGGGGCAGGGGCGGGAGGGCCGAAAAACATTCAGTACTTC. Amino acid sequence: CASGSGAGAGGPKNIQYF.